This paragraph covers one T cell receptor beta chain sequence. The data are from a study of blood T cell repertoires in COVID-19. Study-wide context: From T cells, B-cell-depleted T cells, or PBMCs came the material, which was cDNA or gDNA.

Assay used: immunoSEQ multiplex PCR; TCRdb lists only in-frame clones, some missing. The sample shows about 160,000 clones, over 70% of them seen only once. The specimen sequenced was peripheral blood. The sequence came from an older man with acute or convalescent COVID-19.

The CDR3 sequence: CASSPGTNNGYTF. The CDR3 DNA sequence: TGTGCCAGTAGTCCCGGGACAAATAATGGCTACACCTTC. The chain is built from TRBV19 and TRBJ1-2; TRBD1 is a possible D gene (6 bases). Germline CDR1 reads LNHDA; CDR2 reads SQIVND (reference sequence). Trimming shortened V by 5 bases and J by 6 bases, and 13 bases separated the two germline ends. This CDR3 comprises 13 residues.